This TCR beta chain appears in the sequencing data of a study of T-cell memory formation after mild COVID-19. General observations from the study: Contracting CD8+ clones were enriched in EMRA, CD4+ mainly in CM and EM. Contracting clones, day 15 to 85, had balanced CD4/CD8, and later expanders favored CD4+.

This clonotype was detected only a few times. What it binds is unknown. Constant-segment-primed 5'RACE gave TCR alpha and TCR beta cDNA libraries with sample barcodes and UMIs. MiXCR, applied by TCRdb to the 5' RACE reads, yields one record per CDR3 protein. The table includes roughly 350,000 distinct CDR3 sequences, around 28% detected once. Germline V gene data show CDR1 as DFQATT and CDR2 as SNEGSKA (reference sequence). Trimming removed 1 base at V and 1 base at J, with 7 bases between. The CDR3 is made up of 13 amino acids. This TCR was recovered from an adult woman who had mild COVID-19 (a few samples of this study predate the infection). Cell type and time point are not known. This chain joins TRBV20-1 and TRBJ1-1; D ambiguous. Source material: PBMCs or a T cell subset sorted from them (not recorded which). CDR3 sequence (DNA): TGCAGTGCTAGAGGGACGTCGAACACTGAAGCTTTCTTT. Its protein is CSARGTSNTEAFF.